This entry lists 18 T cell receptor beta chains sequenced from one sample in a study of control samples from healthy donors and cancer patients. Data came from immunoSEQ multiplex PCR; TCRdb stores just in-frame clones and leaves some out. The sample records about 150,000 clones, 80% to 90% being singletons. Specimen: blood. Every receptor here comes from a man between 18 and 29 years old in good health.

The table lists this clone with a few counts. This sample also contains other DNA sequences that code for the same CDR3. The chain links TRBV23-1 to TRBJ2-5, with 14 positions matching TRBD2. TRBV23-1 is treated as an ORF (open reading frame) with a function not yet certain. V was clipped by 6 bases and J by 3 bases; unmatched bases: 18. This CDR3 contains 20 residues. CDR3 in amino acids: CASRLGSDRLAGGRKETQYF. The CDR3 coding sequence is TGCGCCAGCAGACTCGGATCGGACCGACTAGCGGGGGGGAGAAAAGAGACCCAGTACTTC.

The gene calls are TRBV6-1 and TRBJ1-4; D is unclear. The CDR3 sequence is 12 residues long. CDR1 and CDR2 (germline): MNHNS, SASEGT. Trimming removed 1 base from V and 7 bases from J, with 4 bases in between. This CDR3 is CASSEGGEKLFF. The DNA for the CDR3 is TGTGCCAGCAGTGAAGGAGGTGAAAAACTGTTTTTT.

This chain links TRBV7-2 with TRBJ2-1; D is possibly TRBD2 (5 bases). Germline V gene sequence: CDR1 SGHTA, CDR2 FQGNSA. V was trimmed by 6 bases and J by 8 bases, leaving 17 bases between them. CDR3 length: 14 amino acids. Here the CDR3 DNA reads TGTGCCAGCAGTCTAGACCGGCGGACTCATGAGCAGTTCTTC. Its protein product is CASSLDRRTHEQFF.

The chain employs TRBV19 and TRBJ2-1; D ambiguous. V was clipped by 5 bases and J by 7 bases, with 15 bases between them. The CDR3 loop spans 14 amino acids. CDR1 is LNHDA and CDR2 is SQIVND in the germline V gene (reference sequence). The CDR3 loop is CASSSRADRNEQFF. The CDR3 bases are TGTGCCAGTAGTTCCCGGGCAGACCGTAATGAGCAGTTCTTC. Complete variable domain (other parts from reference TRBV19 and TRBJ2-1): DGGITQSPKYLFRKEGQNVTLSCEQNLNHDAMYWYRQDPGQGLRLIYYSQIVNDFQKGDIAEGYSVSREKKESFPLTVTSAQKNPTAFYLCASSSRADRNEQFFGPGTRLTVL.

The chain combines TRBV4-3 with TRBJ1-4, with 8 bases identical to TRBD1. The CDR3 covers 15 residues. Germline CDR1 reads LGHNA; CDR2 reads YSLEER. Losses at the gene ends were 1 base for V and 10 bases for J; bases not matched to a gene: 8. CDR3 sequence (DNA): TGCGCCAGCAGCCAAGCAGGGGGCGGCTCAGGAAAACTGTTTTTT. This codes for CASSQAGGGSGKLFF.

This clone has more than one count but fewer than ten. The genes are TRBV7-2 and TRBJ2-2, with 9 bases aligning to TRBD1. CDR1 is SGHTA, CDR2 FQGNSA, per germline. CDR3 length: 15 residues. V trimming: 3 bases; J trimming: 4 bases; junction bases outside the gene matches: 3. The CDR3 loop reads CASSFGDRATGELFF. The CDR3 coding sequence is TGTGCCAGCAGCTTTGGGGACAGGGCCACCGGGGAGCTGTTTTTT.

V and J are TRBV7-2 and TRBJ1-1; D might be TRBD1 (5 bases). The CDR3 sequence is 15 residues long. The V gene lost 0 bases and the J gene lost 1 base, with 9 bases spanning the gap. The V gene's germline CDR1 is SGHTA and CDR2 FQGNSA. The CDR3 bases are TGTGCCAGCAGCTTAGCTGGGGCATCGAACACTGAAGCTTTCTTT. Protein: CASSLAGASNTEAFF.

J is TRBJ2-1 and V is TRBV7-2; weak D call: TRBD2 (6 bases). The CDR3 is 14 amino acids. V lost 3 bases to trimming and J lost 9 bases, with 15 bases between them. The germline gives CDR1 SGHTA, CDR2 FQGNSA. The DNA for the CDR3 is TGTGCCAGCAGCTTCGCGGTAGCGGTGGGTGAGCAGTTCTTC. Its translation is CASSFAVAVGEQFF.

The rearrangement uses TRBV5-4 and TRBJ2-2; TRBD1 matches 9 bases. The CDR3 runs 17 residues. The ends lost 5 bases at V and 4 bases at J; junction bases unmatched: 12. Germline V gene lookup returns CDR1 SGHNT and CDR2 YYREEE (reference sequence). The CDR3 reads CASSLGADRGTTGELFF. The CDR3 DNA is TGTGCCAGCAGTCTGGGAGCGGACAGGGGAACCACCGGGGAGCTGTTTTTT.

The V and J genes are TRBV5-6 and TRBJ2-5; D ambiguous. The CDR3 has 14 amino acids. CDR1 is SGHDT and CDR2 is YYEEEE in the germline V gene. The V end lost 4 bases, the J end lost 5 bases, and 15 bases lay between the germline ends. The CDR3 loop reads CASSPTLRSETQYF. The CDR3 DNA reads as TGTGCCAGCAGCCCGACCCTTAGAAGCGAGACCCAGTACTTC.

The V call is TRBV3-1 (or the pseudogene TRBV3-2), the J call TRBJ2-5; D not resolved. The germline V and J ends were trimmed by 8 bases and 5 bases, with 21 bases remaining between them. Germline loops: CDR1 LGHDT, CDR2 YNNKEL (reference sequence). The CDR3 covers 15 residues. The CDR3 DNA follows: TGTGCCAGCGTGTTGGGGTTGGGTATAGGGGAGACCCAGTACTTC. Translated: CASVLGLGIGETQYF.

This sequence joins TRBV7-6 and TRBJ2-3; the D gene is possibly TRBD2 (5 bases). The CDR3 runs 18 residues. V lost 3 bases and J 7 bases, leaving 26 bases between the germline ends. Germline loops: CDR1 SGHVS, CDR2 FNYEAQ. The CDR3 DNA reads as TGTGCCAGCAGCTTGGAGATCCGGTTAGAGGGCAGCCTGCATACGCAGTATTTT. Its protein is CASSLEIRLEGSLHTQYF. Together with reference TRBV7-6 and TRBJ2-3, the CDR3 gives the full variable domain: GAGVSQSPRYKVTKRGQDVALRCDPISGHVSLYWYRQALGQGPEFLTYFNYEAQQDKSGLPNDRFSAERPEGSISTLTIQRTEQRDSAMYRCASSLEIRLEGSLHTQYFGPGTRLTVL.

V is TRBV7-2 and J is TRBJ2-2; unclear D gene. The V gene lost 2 bases and the J gene lost 2 bases, with 9 bases spanning the gap. Germline CDR1 and CDR2: SGHTA and FQGNSA. The CDR3 extends over 15 amino acids. CDR3 amino acids: CASSLLGPNTGELFF. The DNA of the CDR3 is TGTGCCAGCAGCTTACTCGGGCCTAACACCGGGGAGCTGTTTTTT.

This chain joins TRBV3-1 (or the pseudogene TRBV3-2) and TRBJ2-2; D uncertain. Trimming cost V 1 base and J 4 bases, with 10 bases left between them. Germline V CDR1 and CDR2: LGHDT, YNNKEL (reference sequence). CDR3 size: 15 residues. In DNA form, the CDR3 reads TGTGCCAGCAGCCAAGCTGAGTTCTTCACCGGGGAGCTGTTTTTT. Translating it yields CASSQAEFFTGELFF.

This clone was observed a single time. The DNA of the CDR3 is TGTGCCAGCGGATTATCCGGGCCCCACAGGGGTGGGGCCAACGTCCTGACTTTC. Amino acid sequence: CASGLSGPHRGGANVLTF. The V gene is TRBV7-8, the J gene TRBJ2-6; 7 bases line up with TRBD1. The CDR3 has 18 amino acids. V shed 8 bases and J 3 bases; nucleotides not matched to a gene: 16. Per germline, CDR1 SGHVS and CDR2 FQNEAQ.

The chain recombines TRBV6-5 with TRBJ2-7; a possible D gene is TRBD1 (6 bases). There are 16 residues in the CDR3. Germline lookup yields CDR1 MNHEY and CDR2 SVGAGI. The V and J ends lost 4 bases and 5 bases respectively, with 21 bases between them. CDR3 in amino acids: CASSWTSGTRSNEQYF. CDR3 nucleotide sequence: TGTGCCAGCAGTTGGACCTCAGGGACACGTTCTAACGAGCAGTACTTC.

The chain uses TRBV7-9 and TRBJ2-1; 9 nucleotides match TRBD2. Germline loops: CDR1 SEHNR, CDR2 FQNEAQ (reference sequence). The V and J ends lost 5 bases and 8 bases, in that order; junction bases with no gene match: 7. This CDR3 has 14 residues. CDR3 sequence (DNA): TGTGCCAGCAGCCGTAGCGGGGGCGGCGATGAGCAGTTCTTC. Its translation: CASSRSGGGDEQFF. The full variable domain, rest sourced from reference TRBV7-9 and TRBJ2-1, is DTGVSQNPRHKITKRGQNVTFRCDPISEHNRLYWYRQTLGQGPEFLTYFQNEAQLEKSRLLSDRFSAERPKGSFSTLEIQRTEQGDSAMYLCASSRSGGGDEQFFGPGTRLTVL.

The rearrangement links TRBV7-2 to TRBJ1-2, with TRBD1 as a possible D gene (5 bases). Trimming shortened V by 5 bases and J by 3 bases, and 10 bases separated the two germline ends. Germline CDR1 SGHTA, CDR2 FQGNSA. This CDR3 is 13 amino acids long. The CDR3: CASSLGGDYGYTF. CDR3 in DNA: TGTGCCAGCAGCCTCGGGGGGGACTATGGCTACACCTTC.